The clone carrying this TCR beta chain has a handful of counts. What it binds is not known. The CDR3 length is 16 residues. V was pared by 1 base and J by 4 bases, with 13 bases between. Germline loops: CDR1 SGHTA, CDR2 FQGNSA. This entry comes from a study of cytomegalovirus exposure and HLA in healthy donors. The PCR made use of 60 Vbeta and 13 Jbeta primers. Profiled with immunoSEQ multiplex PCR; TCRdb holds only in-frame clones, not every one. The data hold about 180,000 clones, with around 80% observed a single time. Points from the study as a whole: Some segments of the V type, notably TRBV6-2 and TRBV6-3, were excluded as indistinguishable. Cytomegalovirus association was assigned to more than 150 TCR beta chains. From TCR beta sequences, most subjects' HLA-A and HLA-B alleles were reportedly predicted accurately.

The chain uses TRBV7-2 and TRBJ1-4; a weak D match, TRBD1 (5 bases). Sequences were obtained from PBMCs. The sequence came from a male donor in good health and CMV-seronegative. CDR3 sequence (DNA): TGTGCCAGCAGCTTAGATATCTGGGGCAGTAATGAAAAACTGTTTTTT. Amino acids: CASSLDIWGSNEKLFF.